This TCR beta chain is drawn from a study of T-cell memory formation after mild COVID-19. Study-wide results and limits: A subset of responding clones appeared in pre-infection memory, suggesting cross-reactive memory joined. Contracting CD4+ clones sat mainly in CM and EM; CD8+ in EMRA. Proof of SARS-CoV-2 specificity was absent for the second-wave clones that crested on day 37.

Looked up from germline, CDR1 is MRHNA and CDR2 is SNTAGT. The CDR3 consists of 12 residues. V was clipped by 3 bases and J by 5 bases, with 6 bases between them. Via MiXCR, TCRdb re-called the 5' RACE reads, giving one row per CDR3 protein. Of about 560,000 distinct CDR3 sequences listed, about a sixth are singletons. Of note for this clonotype: Its antigen is not identified.

The receptor was derived from an adult woman who had mild COVID-19 (a few samples of this study predate the infection). Cell type and time point are not known. J is TRBJ2-3 and V is TRBV6-4; no clear D gene. The sample taken for sequencing was PBMCs or a T cell subset sorted from them (not recorded which). CDR3: CASSENGDTQYF. The CDR3 nucleotides are TGTGCCAGCAGTGAAAATGGAGATACGCAGTATTTT.